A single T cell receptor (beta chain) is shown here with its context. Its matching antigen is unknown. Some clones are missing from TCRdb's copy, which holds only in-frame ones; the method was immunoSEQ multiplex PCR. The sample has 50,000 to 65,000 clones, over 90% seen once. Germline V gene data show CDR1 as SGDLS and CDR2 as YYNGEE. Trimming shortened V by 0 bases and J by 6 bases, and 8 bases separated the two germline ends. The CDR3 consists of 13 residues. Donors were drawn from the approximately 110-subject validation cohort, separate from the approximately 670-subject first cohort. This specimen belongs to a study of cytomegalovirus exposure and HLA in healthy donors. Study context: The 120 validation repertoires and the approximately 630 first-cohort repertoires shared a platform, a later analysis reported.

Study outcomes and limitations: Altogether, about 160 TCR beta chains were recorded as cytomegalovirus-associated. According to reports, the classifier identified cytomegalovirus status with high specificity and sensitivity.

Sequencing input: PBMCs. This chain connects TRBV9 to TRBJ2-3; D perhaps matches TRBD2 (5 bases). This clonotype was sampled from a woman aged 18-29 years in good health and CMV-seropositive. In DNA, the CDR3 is TGTGCCAGCAGCGTAGCTGGGGAGGATACGCAGTATTTT. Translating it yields CASSVAGEDTQYF.